This entry is about one T cell receptor beta chain. Antigen: not known. Trimming at V came to 6 bases and at J to 7 bases, leaving 9 bases not matched to a gene. This CDR3 spans 14 amino acids. The germline V gene has CDR1 MNHEY and CDR2 SVGAGI. Produced via immunoSEQ multiplex PCR; TCRdb's table is partial and in-frame only. The sample yields tens of thousands of clones, roughly 85% seen once. This entry is derived from a study of OX40 agonist ivuxolimab in advanced cancers. General study points: At doses 0.1 to 3.0 mg/kg, CD4+ and CD8+ clones expanded. What antigens the expanded peripheral T cells recognized was never established.

J is TRBJ1-5 and V is TRBV6-5; 7 bases map to TRBD1. The clonotype comes from an adult with an advanced solid tumor such as melanoma, head and neck, liver or kidney cancer. The input for sequencing was CD4+ or CD8+ T cells sorted from blood, taken in a trial of the OX40 agonist ivuxolimab. CDR3 nucleotides: TGTGCCAGCAGACTAGACAGGGACCGACAGCCCCAGCATTTT. This codes for CASRLDRDRQPQHF.